This T cell receptor (beta chain) was found in a study of Graves' ophthalmopathy and Graves' hyperthyroidism. Worth noting for this clonotype: Its antigen is unidentified.

The germline CDR1 and CDR2 sequences are LNHNV and YYDKDF (reference sequence). V lost 3 bases and J lost 2, with 19 bases in between. The CDR3 sequence is 17 residues long. Overall study findings and caveats: Prediction of ophthalmopathy progression reached about 70% sensitivity and around 75% specificity. Most expanded clonotypes in thyroid above 0.001 frequency also showed up in blood.

Amplification from RNA transcripts yielded the TCR beta CDR3 regions. The first round was an RT-PCR with HTBI primers, and the second round was a multiplex PCR. TCRdb re-derived calls from the multiplex PCR reads in MiXCR, one entry per CDR3 protein. Among almost 750,000 distinct CDR3 sequences listed, roughly two fifths were seen once. The PBMC fraction was derived from less than 11 ml of fresh peripheral blood. This rearrangement joins TRBV15 to TRBJ1-2; TRBD1 is a possible D gene (5 bases). This receptor was identified in an adult man with Graves' ophthalmopathy. The sequenced sample was peripheral blood. The CDR3 nucleotides are TGTGCCACCAGCAGTGCTAGAGATTCCGGGACCAACTATGGCTACACCTTC. The encoded protein is CATSSARDSGTNYGYTF.